Below, 16 T cell receptor beta chains from the same sample are listed, as sequenced in a study of metastatic and nonmetastatic thyroid tumors. With MiXCR, TCRdb called clones anew from the PCR reads. The profile covers tens of thousands of clones, with roughly 19% appearing a single time and approximately 20% taken by the ten largest. No treatment of any kind had been given to any patient before thyroid surgery. Material for sequencing was blood. Receptor source: a female donor with papillary thyroid cancer or a benign thyroid nodule (not recorded which). Some clones in this sample may be carry-over from other donors' samples.

This clone showed up many times. The chain carries TRBV25-1 and TRBJ2-1; TRBD1 aligns across 7 bases. Germline values: CDR1 MGHDK, CDR2 SYGVNS. The CDR3 sequence is 15 residues long. Trimming cost V 2 bases and J 7 bases; bases outside gene matches: 8. In DNA, the CDR3 is TGTGCCAGCAGTGAACCCCGGACAGGTTTGAATGAGCAGTTCTTC. It translates to CASSEPRTGLNEQFF.

Points on this clone: This may stem from a read error, because a much larger clone lies one nucleotide away. The chain joins TRBV7-9 to TRBJ2-5; D gene ambiguous. Trimming took 1 base from V and 4 from J, leaving 1 base between them. The CDR3 totals 11 residues. Germline V CDR1 and CDR2: SEHNR, FQNEAQ (reference sequence). The CDR3 reads CASSLVETQYF. In nucleotides, the CDR3 is TGTGCCAGCAGCTTAGTAGAGACCCAGTACTTC. The variable domain in full, completed from reference TRBV7-9 and TRBJ2-5, reads DTGVSQNPRHKITKRGQNVTFRCDPISEHNRLYWYRQTLGQGPEFLTYFQNEAQLEKSRLLSDRFSAERPKGSFSTLEIQRTEQGDSAMYLCASSLVETQYFGPGTRLLVL.

CDR3 DNA sequence: TGTGCCAGCAGGGAGAGCGGGAGGTACAATGAGCAGTTCTTC. Translated: CASRESGRYNEQFF. The chain combines TRBV3-1 with TRBJ2-1; TRBD2 matches at 9 bases. There are 14 residues in the CDR3. V shed 6 bases and J 4 bases; nucleotides not matched to a gene: 4. The germline gives CDR1 LGHDT, CDR2 YNNKEL (reference sequence).

The J gene is TRBJ1-3, the V gene TRBV9; perhaps TRBD1 as D (5 bases). V was pared by 3 bases and J by 4 bases, with 17 bases between. This CDR3 contains 16 residues. Per germline, CDR1 SGDLS and CDR2 YYNGEE. The CDR3: CASSAGAGSRGNTIYF. The CDR3 DNA sequence: TGTGCCAGCAGCGCCGGGGCTGGGTCGCGGGGAAACACCATATATTTT.

There are many counts of this clone. This may stem from a read error, because a much larger clone lies one nucleotide away. The sample contains more than one DNA sequence encoding this CDR3. The chain employs TRBV28 and TRBJ2-3; no clear D. CDR3 length: 14 amino acids. Looked up from germline, CDR1 is MDHEN and CDR2 is SYDVKM. The germline V and J ends were trimmed by 9 bases and 4 bases, with 17 bases remaining between them. The CDR3 loop reads CASSRPGISDTQYF. CDR3 in DNA: TGTGCCAGTTCCCGTCCCGGAATCTCAGATACGCAGTATTTT. Full variable domain (rest looked up from reference TRBV28 and TRBJ2-3): DVKVTQSSRYLVKRTGEKVFLECVQDMDHENMFWYRQDPGLGLRLIYFSYDVKMKEKGDIPEGYSVSREKKERFSLILESASTNQTSMYLCASSRPGISDTQYFGPGTRLTVL.

The chain has TRBV6-2 or TRBV6-3 and TRBJ2-6; D is uncertain. The CDR3 length is 14 residues. CDR1 is MNHEY and CDR2 is SVGEGT in the germline V gene. V lost 5 bases, J lost 7 bases, and 12 bases lay in between. CDR3 sequence: CASSPDVDANVLTF. In nucleotides, the CDR3 is TGTGCCAGCAGTCCCGACGTGGATGCCAACGTCCTGACTTTC.

This clone was counted between two and nine times. Because the CDR3 is missing its conserved closing phenylalanine or tryptophan, this is likely a read error. This sequence joins TRBV27 and TRBJ1-1; D is unclear. Germline CDR1 MNHEY, CDR2 SMNVEV (reference sequence). The CDR3 is made up of 12 amino acids. CDR3 in amino acids: CASSSGNNEAFL. CDR3 sequence (DNA): TGTGCCAGCAGTTCTGGGAACAATGAAGCTTTCCTT.

The rearrangement links TRBV5-1 to TRBJ2-5, with D uncertain. CDR1 and CDR2 (germline): SGHRS, YFSETQ. Between the trimmed V and J ends, which lost 3 bases and 0 bases, there was a span of 3 bases. The CDR3 runs 12 residues. CDR3 amino acids: CASSSNQETQYF. In DNA form, the CDR3 reads TGCGCCAGCAGCTCCAACCAAGAGACCCAGTACTTC.

V gene TRBV5-1 combines with J gene TRBJ1-6, with D unresolved. The CDR3 totals 12 residues. Between the trimmed V and J ends, which lost 0 bases and 9 bases, there was a span of 4 bases. From germline, CDR1 is SGHRS and CDR2 YFSETQ. The CDR3 loop is CASSLGGSPLHF. Written as DNA, the CDR3 is TGCGCCAGCAGCTTGGGGGGTTCACCCCTCCACTTT.

Comment on this clone: A much larger clone lies a single base off, so this may be a read error. The sample carries other DNA sequences with the same CDR3. The J gene is TRBJ2-5, the V gene TRBV9, with D perhaps matching TRBD2 (5 bases). The germline V gene encodes CDR1 SGDLS and CDR2 YYNGEE. This CDR3 has 15 residues. The CDR3 loop is CASSVAGILQETQYF. The CDR3 DNA is TGTGCCAGCAGCGTCGCGGGCATCCTCCAAGAGACACAGTACTTC. Full variable domain (outside the CDR3, taken from reference TRBV9 and TRBJ2-5): DSGVTQTPKHLITATGQRVTLRCSPRSGDLSVYWYQQSLDQGLQFLIQYYNGEERAKGNILERFSAQQFPDLHSELNLSSLELGDSALYFCASSVAGILQETQYFGPGTRLLVL.

This clone was picked up many times. J is TRBJ1-6 and V is TRBV12-3 or TRBV12-4; 8 positions agree with TRBD1. With V trimmed by 6 bases and J by 6 bases, 7 bases remained unmatched. The CDR3 loop spans 15 amino acids. CDR3 sequence (DNA): TGTGCCAGCAGGGGGGGGACAGGTCTTAATTCACCCCTCCACTTT. Its translation is CASRGGTGLNSPLHF.

This clone was detected only a few times. This sequence joins TRBV7-2 and TRBJ2-2; no definite D call. This CDR3 region has 10 residues. Germline CDR1 reads SGHTA; CDR2 reads FQGNSA. The V end was cut by 7 bases, the J end by 10 bases, with 7 bases between. CDR3 in amino acids: CASISEELFF. In nucleotides, the CDR3 is TGTGCCAGCATATCCGAGGAGCTGTTTTTT. The full variable domain, its missing parts supplied by reference TRBV7-2 and TRBJ2-2, is GAGVSQSPSNKVTEKGKDVELRCDPISGHTALYWYRQSLGQGLEFLIYFQGNSAPDKSGLPSDRFSAERTGGSVSTLTIQRTQQEDSAVYLCASISEELFFGEGSRLTVL.

Comments on this clone: This may stem from a read error, because a much larger clone lies one nucleotide away. Other nucleotide sequences in the sample specify the same CDR3. The J gene is TRBJ1-6, the V gene TRBV6-1; 7 nucleotides match TRBD1. In germline, CDR1 is MNHNS, CDR2 SASEGT. The J segment lost 19 bases and the V segment lost 9 bases, leaving 18 bases of the junction unmatched. This CDR3 has 13 residues. The CDR3 region is CASKDREGSPLHF. CDR3 nucleotide sequence: TGTGCCAGTAAAGACAGGGAGGGATCACCCTTACACTTT.

This clone was recorded at least ten times. The rearrangement uses TRBV5-1 and TRBJ2-3; tentative D call: TRBD2 (5 bases). This CDR3 has 16 residues. Between the trimmed V and J ends, which lost 3 bases and 0 bases, there was a span of 14 bases. Germline-derived CDR1 and CDR2 are SGHRS and YFSETQ. CDR3 sequence: CASSSGIYQSTDTQYF. Here the CDR3 DNA reads TGCGCCAGCAGCTCGGGGATTTACCAGAGCACAGATACGCAGTATTTT.

In its sample, this clone is medium-sized. The chain employs TRBV7-2 and TRBJ1-4; D call uncertain. The CDR3 runs 13 residues. V lost 7 bases and J lost 12, with 18 bases in between. CDR1 is SGHTA, CDR2 FQGNSA, per germline. In nucleotides, the CDR3 is TGTGCCAGCACCATCGGACCCTGGGGTGAACTGTTTTTT. Protein sequence: CASTIGPWGELFF.

This clone was detected ten times or more. The rearrangement joins TRBV5-1 to TRBJ2-6, with a tentative D call TRBD1 (6 bases). Germline V gene lookup returns CDR1 SGHRS and CDR2 YFSETQ. V shed 0 bases and J shed 0 bases, with 10 bases lying between them. The CDR3 sequence is 17 residues long. This chain's CDR3 is CASSLGDTFSGANVLTF. Here the CDR3 DNA reads TGCGCCAGCAGCTTGGGGGACACTTTCTCTGGGGCCAACGTCCTGACTTTC.